This T cell receptor (beta chain) was sequenced during a study of Tregs in tolerant kidney transplant recipients. Generated by immunoSEQ multiplex PCR, the TCRdb table keeps only in-frame clones and is missing some. The data contain 50,000 or so clones, around 90% of them singletons. Thawed PBMCs were FACS-sorted into unstimulated CD4+CD25+CD127- regulatory T cells, CD4+CD25- non-regulatory cells, CD4 and CD8 cells. Trimming shortened V by 4 bases and J by 1 base, and 10 bases separated the two germline ends. Per the germline V gene, CDR1 is MDHEN and CDR2 is SYDVKM. The CDR3 is 15 amino acids. Sequencing used Tregs from blood. The receptor was derived from a human donor in good health. This chain joins TRBV28 and TRBJ2-2; perhaps TRBD1 as D (5 bases). CDR3 coding DNA: TGTGCCAGCAGTTACAGGTTGGGGAACACCGGGGAGCTGTTTTTT. Residues: CASSYRLGNTGELFF.